This T cell receptor beta chain was sequenced during a study of T cells in Graves' hyperthyroidism and ophthalmopathy. Amplification of TCR beta CDR3 regions used RNA as the template. An initial round of RT-PCR targeting the TCR CDR3 relied on the HTBI primer set. Via MiXCR, TCRdb re-called the multiplex PCR reads, giving one row per CDR3 protein. The data hold 600,000 to 850,000 distinct CDR3 sequences, with roughly a sixth observed a single time. The CDR3 sequence is 15 residues long. CDR1 is MNHNS and CDR2 is SASEGT in the germline V gene. Trimming removed 1 base from V and 6 bases from J; junction bases left unmatched: 8. In this sample, this clonotype turned up a few times.

The specimen was blood. This TCR was recovered from a woman between 50 and 59 years old with Graves' hyperthyroidism that later progressed to Graves' ophthalmopathy. The chain employs TRBV6-1 and TRBJ1-2; 7 bases fit TRBD1. CDR3 DNA: TGTGCCAGCAGTGAAGGGGTAACAGGGGCGGATGGCTACACCTTC. Translated, it gives CASSEGVTGADGYTF.